This is a list of T cell receptor beta chains from one sample in a study of T cell responses to AZD1222 COVID-19 vaccine. Only in-frame clones appear in the TCRdb table, and some are missing; sequencing was by immunoSEQ multiplex PCR. The sample yields more than 15,000 clones, nearly 90% seen once. The sequenced sample was peripheral blood, obtained 28 days after the second AZD1222 dose. The receptors derive from an adult who received the AZD1222 COVID-19 vaccine. The CDR3 runs from the conserved cysteine through the conserved F or W. The order of the fields is V gene, J gene, D gene, clone size, CDR3 protein, CDR3 DNA. A D gene is named only where the DNA matches it firmly. Some rows mark clone size as missing; the rest say once, few, many or name a class of expanded clone.

v_gene: TRBV19; j_gene: TRBJ2-3; d_gene: TRBD1; abundance: few; CDR3aa: CASRQGAGTDTQYF; CDR3nt: TGTGCCAGTAGACAGGGGGCCGGCACAGATACGCAGTATTTT
v_gene: TRBV2; j_gene: TRBJ2-1; d_gene: TRBD1; abundance: -; CDR3aa: CASSELQGANEQFF; CDR3nt: TGTGCCAGCAGTGAACTACAGGGGGCAAATGAGCAGTTCTTC
v_gene: TRBV7-9; j_gene: TRBJ2-3; d_gene: -; abundance: -; CDR3aa: CASSSTADTQYF; CDR3nt: TGTGCCAGCAGCTCGACCGCAGATACGCAGTATTTT
v_gene: TRBV12-3/TRBV12-4; j_gene: TRBJ2-1; d_gene: -; abundance: once; CDR3aa: CASSLFGEQFF; CDR3nt: TGTGCCAGCAGTTTATTCGGGGAGCAGTTCTTC
v_gene: TRBV28; j_gene: TRBJ1-5; d_gene: TRBD1; abundance: -; CDR3aa: CASSQQGALNQPQHF; CDR3nt: TGTGCCAGCAGCCAACAGGGGGCCCTCAATCAGCCCCAGCATTTT
v_gene: TRBV10-3; j_gene: TRBJ2-1; d_gene: -; abundance: -; CDR3aa: CAISEYGTTSSYNEQFF; CDR3nt: TGTGCCATCAGCGAGTACGGTACAACGAGCTCCTACAATGAGCAGTTCTTC
v_gene: TRBV2; j_gene: TRBJ1-5; d_gene: -; abundance: -; CDR3aa: CASSVGRDQPQHF; CDR3nt: TGTGCCAGCAGTGTAGGCAGAGATCAGCCCCAGCATTTT
v_gene: TRBV28; j_gene: TRBJ1-2; d_gene: -; abundance: -; CDR3aa: CASSLGRRIYGYTF; CDR3nt: TGTGCCAGCAGTTTAGGGCGTAGGATCTATGGCTACACCTTC
v_gene: TRBV6-5; j_gene: TRBJ2-7; d_gene: -; abundance: -; CDR3aa: CASSRDNYEQYF; CDR3nt: TGTGCCAGCAGTCGGGACAACTACGAGCAGTACTTC
v_gene: TRBV19; j_gene: TRBJ1-5; d_gene: -; abundance: once; CDR3aa: CASSPETAYSNQPQHF; CDR3nt: TGTGCCAGTAGTCCCGAGACAGCGTATAGCAATCAGCCCCAGCATTTT
v_gene: TRBV5-1; j_gene: TRBJ2-3; d_gene: -; abundance: -; CDR3aa: CASSLWERDTQYF; CDR3nt: TGCGCCAGCAGCTTGTGGGAGAGGGATACGCAGTATTTT
v_gene: TRBV28; j_gene: TRBJ2-3; d_gene: TRBD1; abundance: -; CDR3aa: CASSLYWGTGPTDTQYF; CDR3nt: TGTGCCAGCAGTTTATATTGGGGGACAGGGCCTACAGATACGCAGTATTTT
v_gene: TRBV6-2/TRBV6-3; j_gene: TRBJ1-5; d_gene: -; abundance: -; CDR3aa: CASSWFDQPQHF; CDR3nt: TGTGCCAGCAGTTGGTTTGATCAGCCCCAGCATTTT
v_gene: TRBV5-6; j_gene: TRBJ2-7; d_gene: -; abundance: -; CDR3aa: CASSRTDLSSYEQYF; CDR3nt: TGTGCCAGCAGCCGGACAGATTTAAGCTCCTACGAGCAGTACTTC
v_gene: TRBV28; j_gene: TRBJ2-1; d_gene: -; abundance: once; CDR3aa: CASSSPGKDALVEQFF; CDR3nt: TGTGCCAGCAGTTCCCCCGGTAAGGACGCTTTGGTGGAGCAGTTCTTC
v_gene: TRBV5-1; j_gene: TRBJ2-5; d_gene: TRBD2; abundance: -; CDR3aa: CASSTRTSGETQYF; CDR3nt: TGCGCCAGCAGCACTAGGACTAGCGGAGAGACCCAGTACTTC
v_gene: TRBV21-1; j_gene: TRBJ2-3; d_gene: -; abundance: -; CDR3aa: CASSKKRPQYF; CDR3nt: TGTGCCAGCAGCAAAAAGCGTCCGCAGTATTTT
v_gene: TRBV28; j_gene: TRBJ2-5; d_gene: TRBD2; abundance: few; CDR3aa: CASRLAGQETQYF; CDR3nt: TGTGCCAGCAGGCTAGCGGGGCAAGAGACCCAGTACTTC
v_gene: TRBV19; j_gene: TRBJ2-1; d_gene: TRBD2; abundance: -; CDR3aa: CASSIFPGLAGQSSYNEQFF; CDR3nt: TGTGCCAGTAGTATATTCCCGGGACTAGCGGGGCAGAGCTCCTACAATGAGCAGTTCTTC
v_gene: TRBV14; j_gene: TRBJ2-1; d_gene: TRBD2; abundance: -; CDR3aa: CASSQSPGLAAEYNEQFF; CDR3nt: TGTGCCAGCAGCCAATCCCCGGGACTAGCGGCCGAATACAATGAGCAGTTCTTC
v_gene: TRBV4-1; j_gene: TRBJ2-1; d_gene: TRBD1; abundance: -; CDR3aa: CASSPGTGYNEQFF; CDR3nt: TGCGCCAGCAGCCCCGGGACAGGGTACAATGAGCAGTTCTTC
v_gene: TRBV5-1; j_gene: TRBJ2-5; d_gene: -; abundance: -; CDR3aa: CASSPLTGEAETQYF; CDR3nt: TGCGCCAGCAGCCCACTAACAGGGGAGGCAGAGACCCAGTACTTC
v_gene: TRBV7-2; j_gene: TRBJ2-3; d_gene: -; abundance: -; CDR3aa: CASSKTLPADTQYF; CDR3nt: TGTGCCAGCAGCAAGACCCTCCCCGCAGATACGCAGTATTTT
v_gene: TRBV29-1; j_gene: TRBJ2-5; d_gene: -; abundance: -; CDR3aa: CSSRTSETQYF; CDR3nt: TGCAGCTCCCGGACAAGCGAGACCCAGTACTTC
v_gene: TRBV5-1; j_gene: TRBJ2-2; d_gene: TRBD2; abundance: -; CDR3aa: CASSALAGPNTGELFF; CDR3nt: TGCGCCAGCAGTGCACTAGCGGGCCCGAACACCGGGGAGCTGTTTTTT